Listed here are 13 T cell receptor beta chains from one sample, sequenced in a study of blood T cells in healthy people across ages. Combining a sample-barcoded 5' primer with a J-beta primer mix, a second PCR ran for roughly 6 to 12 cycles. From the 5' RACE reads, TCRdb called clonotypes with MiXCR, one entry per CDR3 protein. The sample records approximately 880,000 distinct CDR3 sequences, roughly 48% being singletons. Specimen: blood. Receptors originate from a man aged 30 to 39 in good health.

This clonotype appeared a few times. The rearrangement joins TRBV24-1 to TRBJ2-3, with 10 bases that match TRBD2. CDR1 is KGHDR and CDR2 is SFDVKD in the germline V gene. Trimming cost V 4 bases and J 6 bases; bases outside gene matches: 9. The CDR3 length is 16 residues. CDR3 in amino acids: CATSEGSGGPRDTQYF. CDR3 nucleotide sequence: TGTGCCACCAGTGAAGGTAGCGGGGGGCCTAGGGATACGCAGTATTTT.

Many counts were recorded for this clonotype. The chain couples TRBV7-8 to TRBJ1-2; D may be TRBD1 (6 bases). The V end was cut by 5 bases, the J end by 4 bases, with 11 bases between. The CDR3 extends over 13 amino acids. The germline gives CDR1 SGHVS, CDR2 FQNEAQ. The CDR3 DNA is TGTGCCAGCAGCATCGGACAGAGCTATGGCTACACCTTC. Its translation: CASSIGQSYGYTF.

CDR3: CASSQGGAVYGYTF. CDR3 DNA: TGTGCCAGCAGCCAAGGAGGGGCGGTCTATGGCTACACCTTC. The chain combines TRBV3-1 with TRBJ1-2; D may be TRBD1 (5 bases). The V end was cut by 1 base, the J end by 4 bases, with 10 bases between. The CDR3 loop spans 14 amino acids. Looked up from germline, CDR1 is LGHDT and CDR2 is YNNKEL (reference sequence).

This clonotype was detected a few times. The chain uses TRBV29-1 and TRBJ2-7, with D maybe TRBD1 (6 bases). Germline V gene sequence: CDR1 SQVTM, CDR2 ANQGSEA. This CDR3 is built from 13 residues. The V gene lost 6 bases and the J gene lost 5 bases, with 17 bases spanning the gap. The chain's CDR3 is CSVLTDRTHEQYF. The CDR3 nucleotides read TGCAGCGTCCTTACCGACAGGACCCACGAGCAGTACTTC.

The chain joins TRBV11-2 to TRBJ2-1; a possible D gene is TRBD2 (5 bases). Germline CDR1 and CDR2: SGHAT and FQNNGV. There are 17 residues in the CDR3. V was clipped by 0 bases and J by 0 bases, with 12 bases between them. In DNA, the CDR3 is TGTGCCAGCAGCTTAGATCTAGAGGGCAGCTCCTACAATGAGCAGTTCTTC. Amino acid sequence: CASSLDLEGSSYNEQFF.

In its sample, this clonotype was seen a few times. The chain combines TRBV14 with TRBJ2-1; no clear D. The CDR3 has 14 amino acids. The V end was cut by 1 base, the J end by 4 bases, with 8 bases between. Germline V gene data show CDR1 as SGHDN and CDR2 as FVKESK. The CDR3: CASSQVSSYNEQFF. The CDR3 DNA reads TGTGCCAGCAGCCAAGTATCATCATACAATGAGCAGTTCTTC.

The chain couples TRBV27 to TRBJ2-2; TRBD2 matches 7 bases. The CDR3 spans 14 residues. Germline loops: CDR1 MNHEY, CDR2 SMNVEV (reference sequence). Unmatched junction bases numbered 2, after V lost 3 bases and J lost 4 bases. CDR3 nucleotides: TGTGCCAGCAGTTTGTGGGGGGGCACCGGGGAGCTGTTTTTT. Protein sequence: CASSLWGGTGELFF.

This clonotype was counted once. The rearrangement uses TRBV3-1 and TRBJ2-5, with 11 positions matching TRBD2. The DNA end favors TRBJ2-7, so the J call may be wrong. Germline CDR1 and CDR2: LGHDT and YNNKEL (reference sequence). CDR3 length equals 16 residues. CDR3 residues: CASSQVPGLAGGEQYF. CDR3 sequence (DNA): TGTGCCAGCAGCCAAGTCCCAGGCCTAGCGGGAGGCGAGCAGTACTTC.

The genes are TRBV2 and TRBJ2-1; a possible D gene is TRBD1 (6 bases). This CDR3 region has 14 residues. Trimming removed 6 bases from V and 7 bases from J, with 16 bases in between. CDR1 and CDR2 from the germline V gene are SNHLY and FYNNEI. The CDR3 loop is CASRGAPGVNEQFF. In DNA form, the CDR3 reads TGTGCCAGCAGGGGGGCTCCCGGAGTTAATGAGCAGTTCTTC.

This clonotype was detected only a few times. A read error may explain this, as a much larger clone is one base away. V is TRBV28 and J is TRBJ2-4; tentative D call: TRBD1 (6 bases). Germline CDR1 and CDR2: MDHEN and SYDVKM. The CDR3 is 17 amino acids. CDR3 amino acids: CAGSLYDRYLAKNIQYF. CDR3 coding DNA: TGTGCCGGCAGTCTCTACGACAGGTACCTAGCCAAAAACATTCAGTACTTC.

In DNA form, the CDR3 reads TGTGCCAGCAGCGGATGGGGACTAGCAACAGATACGCAGTATTTT. It yields the protein CASSGWGLATDTQYF. The chain carries TRBV7-9 and TRBJ2-3; TRBD2 matches at 9 bases. The length of the CDR3 is 15 residues. Germline CDR1 SEHNR, CDR2 FQNEAQ (reference sequence). Germline trimming cut 5 bases from V and 3 bases from J; bases unmatched to any gene: 6.

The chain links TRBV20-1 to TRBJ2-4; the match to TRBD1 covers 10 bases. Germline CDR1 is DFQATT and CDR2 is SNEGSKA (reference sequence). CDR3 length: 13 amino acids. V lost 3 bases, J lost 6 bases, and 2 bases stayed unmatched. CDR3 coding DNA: TGCAGTGCTAGCGGACAGGGGGGAAACATTCAGTACTTC. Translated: CSASGQGGNIQYF.

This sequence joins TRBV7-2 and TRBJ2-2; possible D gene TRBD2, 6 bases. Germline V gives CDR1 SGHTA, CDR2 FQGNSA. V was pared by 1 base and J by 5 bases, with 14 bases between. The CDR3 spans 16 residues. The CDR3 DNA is TGTGCCAGCAGCTTAGGAGGGCGGGGCGTTACCGGGGAGCTGTTTTTT. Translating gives CASSLGGRGVTGELFF. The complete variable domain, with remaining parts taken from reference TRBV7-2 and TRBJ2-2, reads GAGVSQSPSNKVTEKGKDVELRCDPISGHTALYWYRQSLGQGLEFLIYFQGNSAPDKSGLPSDRFSAERTGGSVSTLTIQRTQQEDSAVYLCASSLGGRGVTGELFFGEGSRLTVL.